These 21 T cell receptor beta chains originate from one sample sequenced in a study of T cells in Graves' hyperthyroidism and ophthalmopathy. Amplified TCR beta CDR3 regions derived from RNA transcripts. In the first-round RT-PCR of the TCR CDR3, the HTBI primer set was used. TCRdb itself ran the multiplex PCR reads through MiXCR, one entry per CDR3 protein. The sample records more than 300,000 distinct CDR3 sequences, about 18% being singletons. The sequenced sample was blood. The source is a man aged 18 to 30 with Graves' ophthalmopathy.

For this clonotype: A much larger clone lies a single base off, so this may be a read error. The genes are TRBV5-1 and TRBJ1-2; D perhaps matches TRBD1 (5 bases). Trimming removed 4 bases from V and 8 bases from J, with 24 bases in between. The CDR3 consists of 16 residues. Germline CDR1 reads SGHRS; CDR2 reads YFSETQ. The CDR3 DNA reads TGCGCCAGCAGCCCCCAAAGTAGCGACACGGCAGGGGGCTACACCTTC. This encodes CASSPQSSDTAGGYTF.

Only a few counts were recorded for this clonotype. CDR3 residues: CASSLGDENYGYTF. In DNA, the CDR3 is TGTGCCAGCAGCTTAGGGGACGAAAACTATGGCTACACCTTC. The chain joins TRBV5-8 to TRBJ1-2; possibly TRBD1 for D (5 bases). Trimming took 2 bases from V and 2 from J, leaving 10 bases between them. CDR1 and CDR2 from the germline V gene are SGHTS and YDEGEE. The CDR3 has 14 amino acids.

The chain carries TRBV10-3 and TRBJ2-2, with a weak D call TRBD1 (8 bases). Germline-derived CDR1 and CDR2 are ENHRY and SYGVKD. This CDR3 is 13 amino acids long. V shed 11 bases and J shed 4 bases, with 14 bases lying between them. CDR3 nucleotides: TGTGCCGGGGGGGGGACAGGCACCGGGGAGCTGTTTTTT. This encodes CAGGGTGTGELFF.

A few counts support this clonotype. The chain combines TRBV7-9 with TRBJ1-2; tentatively, D is TRBD1 (5 bases). The CDR3 loop spans 14 amino acids. Trimming pared 2 bases from V and 4 bases from J, leaving 11 bases between. The germline CDR1 and CDR2 sequences are SEHNR and FQNEAQ (reference sequence). As DNA, the CDR3 is TGTGCCAGCAGCTTATTGGGGGTGGGCTATGGCTACACCTTC. As protein: CASSLLGVGYGYTF.

This clonotype appeared a few times. The chain carries TRBV4-1 and TRBJ2-5; D not resolved. Germline V gene sequence: CDR1 MGHRA, CDR2 YSYEKL. Deletions cut 1 base from V and 4 bases from J, with 10 bases between. This CDR3 spans 14 amino acids. Here the CDR3 DNA reads TGCGCCAGCAGCCAAGCACCAATGTTAGAGACCCAGTACTTC. The encoded protein is CASSQAPMLETQYF.

The chain combines TRBV7-2 with TRBJ2-5; TRBD2 matches 9 bases. Germline trimming cut 5 bases from V and 2 bases from J; bases unmatched to any gene: 6. This CDR3 spans 15 amino acids. Germline V gene sequence: CDR1 SGHTA, CDR2 FQGNSA. The CDR3 DNA reads TGTGCCAGCAGCGGGCTAGCGGGATTTCAAGAGACCCAGTACTTC. It translates to CASSGLAGFQETQYF. Looking up the rest from reference TRBV7-2 and TRBJ2-5 gives the full variable domain: GAGVSQSPSNKVTEKGKDVELRCDPISGHTALYWYRQSLGQGLEFLIYFQGNSAPDKSGLPSDRFSAERTGGSVSTLTIQRTQQEDSAVYLCASSGLAGFQETQYFGPGTRLLVL.

This clonotype came up a few times. This chain uses TRBV19 with TRBJ2-1; TRBD1 agrees at 7 bases. The V and J ends lost 4 bases and 4 bases, in that order; junction bases with no gene match: 7. The CDR3 loop spans 15 amino acids. In germline, CDR1 is LNHDA, CDR2 SQIVND (reference sequence). CDR3 DNA: TGTGCCAGTAGTACAGCAGACAGGGTATACAATGAGCAGTTCTTC. Its protein is CASSTADRVYNEQFF.

The J gene is TRBJ2-7, the V gene TRBV12-3 or TRBV12-4, with D uncertain. The V gene lost 7 bases and the J gene lost 3 bases, with 10 bases spanning the gap. This CDR3 has 12 amino acids. The DNA for the CDR3 is TGTGCCAGCACTGGGTTTAGCTACGAGCAGTACTTC. Its protein is CASTGFSYEQYF.

This clonotype was observed at least ten times. The CDR3 DNA reads TGTGCCAGCAGCTCCGTGGGACAGCCGTCCTACGAGCAGTACTTC. This gives the protein CASSSVGQPSYEQYF. V usage is TRBV7-9 and J usage is TRBJ2-7; 7 bases match TRBD1. Germline loops: CDR1 SEHNR, CDR2 FQNEAQ (reference sequence). Trimming took 4 bases from V and 1 from J; bases not matched to a gene: 7. The CDR3 extends over 15 amino acids.

In this sample, this clonotype turned up many times. This chain links TRBV7-9 with TRBJ2-5; possible D gene TRBD1, 5 bases. Trimming stripped 5 bases from V and 3 bases from J, with 13 bases between. The CDR3 contains 14 residues. The germline V gene has CDR1 SEHNR and CDR2 FQNEAQ (reference sequence). This CDR3 is CASSGDGAKETQYF. CDR3 DNA sequence: TGTGCCAGCAGCGGGGATGGGGCTAAAGAGACCCAGTACTTC.

This clonotype was detected ten times or more. One junction end does not reproduce the germline sequence, and a read error may be involved. The V gene is TRBV12-3 or TRBV12-4, the J gene TRBJ2-5, with TRBD2 matching over 14 bases. The CDR3 is 15 amino acids. This CDR3 is CASRLSGTSGGGWNF. In DNA form, the CDR3 reads TGTGCCAGCAGACTGTCCGGGACTAGCGGGGGAGGGTGGAACTTC.

J is TRBJ2-7 and V is TRBV3-1; D is perhaps TRBD2 (6 bases). The CDR3 is made up of 13 amino acids. Germline-derived CDR1 and CDR2 are LGHDT and YNNKEL (reference sequence). Trimming took off 5 bases at V and 3 bases at J, with 11 bases between the two ends. The CDR3 loop reads CASSWGVYYEQYF. The CDR3 coding sequence is TGTGCCAGCAGCTGGGGGGTGTACTACGAGCAGTACTTC.

This clonotype occurred a few times. V gene TRBV6-5 combines with J gene TRBJ1-5, with D perhaps matching TRBD1 (6 bases). Trimming cost V 3 bases and J 6 bases, with 12 bases left between them. Germline V gives CDR1 MNHEY, CDR2 SVGAGI. The CDR3 has 14 residues. CDR3 loop: CASSYGQGPQPQHF. The DNA for the CDR3 is TGTGCCAGCAGTTATGGGCAGGGGCCTCAGCCCCAGCATTTT.

This clonotype was seen a few times. This chain connects TRBV14 to TRBJ1-2; TRBD1 might be the D (5 bases). This CDR3 has 16 residues. Trimming took off 0 bases at V and 4 bases at J, with 15 bases between the two ends. In germline, CDR1 is SGHDN, CDR2 FVKESK. CDR3 in amino acids: CASSQDVAGRGYGYTF. CDR3 coding DNA: TGTGCCAGCAGCCAAGACGTCGCGGGGCGCGGCTATGGCTACACCTTC.

The chain links TRBV4-1 to TRBJ1-4; tentatively, D is TRBD1 (6 bases). The CDR3 sequence is 15 residues long. V lost 4 bases, J lost 8 bases, and 17 bases lay in between. Germline CDR1 MGHRA, CDR2 YSYEKL. The CDR3 protein is CASSREGDEEEKLFF. CDR3 in DNA: TGCGCCAGCAGCCGAGAGGGGGATGAAGAGGAAAAACTGTTTTTT.

This clonotype was counted at least ten times. The V call is TRBV7-2, the J call TRBJ2-5; TRBD2 aligns across 14 bases. CDR1 is SGHTA, CDR2 FQGNSA, per germline. The CDR3 has 18 residues. J was trimmed by 1 base and V by 5 bases; bases with no gene match: 9. CDR3 nucleotides: TGTGCCAGCAGCCAAATTGGACTAGCGGGGGGCTTCCAAGAGACCCAGTACTTC. Its translation is CASSQIGLAGGFQETQYF.

The rearrangement links TRBV5-1 to TRBJ1-3; D gene uncertain. This CDR3 contains 13 residues. Trimming removed 2 bases from V and 6 bases from J, with 9 bases in between. Germline CDR1 SGHRS, CDR2 YFSETQ. As DNA, the CDR3 is TGCGCCAGCAGCTTCGGGCAAACAAACACCATATATTTT. Amino acids: CASSFGQTNTIYF.

This chain links TRBV7-6 with TRBJ1-6; D might be TRBD1 (6 bases). V lost 1 base to trimming and J lost 9 bases, with 10 bases between them. CDR1 is SGHVS, CDR2 FNYEAQ, per germline. This CDR3 comprises 14 residues. For the CDR3, the DNA is TGTGCCAGCAGCTTAGAATTAGGGGGTTCACCCCTCCACTTT. Protein: CASSLELGGSPLHF. Looking up the rest from reference TRBV7-6 and TRBJ1-6 gives the full variable domain: GAGVSQSPRYKVTKRGQDVALRCDPISGHVSLYWYRQALGQGPEFLTYFNYEAQQDKSGLPNDRFSAERPEGSISTLTIQRTEQRDSAMYRCASSLELGGSPLHFGNGTRLTVT.

This clonotype was counted at least ten times. The rearrangement joins TRBV6-1 to TRBJ2-3; D gene ambiguous. Between the trimmed V and J ends, which lost 6 bases and 3 bases, there was a span of 10 bases. Germline V gene data show CDR1 as MNHNS and CDR2 as SASEGT. This CDR3 comprises 13 residues. CDR3: CASSHKETDTQYF. The DNA for the CDR3 is TGTGCCAGCAGCCACAAAGAAACAGATACGCAGTATTTT.

This clonotype was detected only a few times. The chain couples TRBV9 to TRBJ2-7; TRBD2 aligns across 7 bases. The germline V gene has CDR1 SGDLS and CDR2 YYNGEE. V was pared by 3 bases and J by 4 bases, with 7 bases of the junction left unmatched. There are 14 residues in the CDR3. CDR3 DNA sequence: TGTGCCAGCAGCGCGGGCGGGGGAGGGTACGAGCAGTACTTC. It translates to CASSAGGGGYEQYF.

This chain connects TRBV19 to TRBJ1-5; TRBD1 matches at 8 bases. The CDR3 runs to 15 residues. Germline loops: CDR1 LNHDA, CDR2 SQIVND (reference sequence). J lost 4 bases, V lost 9 bases, and 11 bases had no gene match. CDR3 loop: CASVGTGFWNQPQHF. CDR3 sequence (DNA): TGTGCCAGCGTCGGGACAGGCTTTTGGAATCAGCCCCAGCATTTT.